The present entry profiles one T cell receptor (beta chain) with its context. In the original workflow: How many nucleated cells were present was estimated from reference gene primer amplification. Measured with immunoSEQ multiplex PCR; TCRdb has only the in-frame clones, and not every one. V and J calls and clone size are copied from that table; D and trimming were computed from the DNA. This sample has 100,000 to 150,000 clones; around nine tenths occur once, and the top ten carry 1.2%. The data originate from a study of blood T cell repertoires in COVID-19. Study information: COVID-19 samples from acute and convalescent phases originated in the United States, Italy and Spain. Sample material is recorded as cDNA or gDNA derived from T cells, B-cell-depleted T cells, or PBMCs.

V lost 7 bases, J lost 8 bases, and 7 bases stayed unmatched. The CDR3 is made up of 12 amino acids. CDR1 and CDR2 from the germline V gene are MNHEY and SVGAGI. V is TRBV6-5 and J is TRBJ1-2, with TRBD1 matching 7 bases. The TCR originated in an elderly woman with acute or convalescent COVID-19. Sequencing was done on a sample of peripheral blood. The CDR3 loop reads CASKTGEGGYTF. CDR3 bases: TGTGCCAGCAAAACAGGGGAAGGCGGCTACACCTTC.